The clone carrying this T cell receptor beta chain occurred many times. Antigen specificity is unknown. The data are from a study of T cells in Graves' hyperthyroidism and ophthalmopathy. General study points: Model output signaled ophthalmopathy a median approximately 6.2 months ahead of onset. A model of 13 V-J features distinguished ophthalmopathy from stable hyperthyroidism.

The CDR3 regions of TCR beta were amplified from RNA transcripts. The HTBI primer set was used in a first-round RT-PCR of the TCR CDR3. Each CDR3 protein gets one entry after TCRdb re-called the multiplex PCR reads with MiXCR. Altogether roughly 500,000 distinct CDR3 sequences are present, 40% to 55% being singletons, with the ten largest covering 15% to 20%. Investigators excluded patients with uncontrolled infection, other autoimmune disease, pregnancy or lactation. CDR3 length equals 16 residues. Germline loops: CDR1 SGHDT, CDR2 YYEEEE. V lost 5 bases, J lost 2 bases, and 20 bases lay in between. This TCR derives from an adult woman with Graves' disease, either hyperthyroidism or ophthalmopathy (not recorded which). The source material was peripheral blood or thyroid tissue (not recorded which). V is TRBV5-6 and J is TRBJ2-7, with D perhaps being TRBD1 or TRBD2 (6 bases each). Here the CDR3 DNA reads TGTGCCAGCAGTCCCTCGGGGGCCACACGGCCCTACGAGCAGTACTTC. This translates into CASSPSGATRPYEQYF.